The sequence of this T cell receptor beta chain was determined in a study of T cells after yellow fever vaccination. The ends lost 4 bases at V and 3 bases at J; junction bases unmatched: 11. The CDR3 sequence is 16 residues long. Germline CDR1 reads MNHEY; CDR2 reads SVGEGT. This clonotype was seen at least ten times. Generation of TCR cDNA used 5'RACE template switching (which added a universal primer site and UMIs). TCRdb ran MiXCR on the 5' RACE reads and lists one entry per CDR3 protein. The table has about 45,000 distinct CDR3 sequences, 6.8% seen once. Sequences were derived from CD8+ T cells not binding an NS4B(214-222) dextramer, sorted from PBMCs, sampled 45 days after the yellow fever booster vaccination. This clonotype was sampled from a man aged 25 to 40 who received the YFV17D yellow fever vaccine. The chain couples TRBV6-2 or TRBV6-3 to TRBJ2-7; 8 nucleotides agree with TRBD1. The CDR3 bases are TGTGCCAGCAGTTCATCCCGGACAGGGTACGGCTACGAGCAGTACTTC. Its translation: CASSSSRTGYGYEQYF.